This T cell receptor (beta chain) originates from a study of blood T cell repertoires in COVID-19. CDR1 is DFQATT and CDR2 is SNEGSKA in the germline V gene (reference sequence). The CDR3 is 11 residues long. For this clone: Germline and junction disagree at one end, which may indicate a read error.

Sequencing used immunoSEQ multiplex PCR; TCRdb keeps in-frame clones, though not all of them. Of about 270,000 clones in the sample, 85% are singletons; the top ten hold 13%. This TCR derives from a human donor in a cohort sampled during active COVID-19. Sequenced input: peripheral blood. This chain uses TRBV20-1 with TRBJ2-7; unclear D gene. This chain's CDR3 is CSAEDSNEQYF. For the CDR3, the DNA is TGCAGTGCCGAAGACTCCAACGAGCAGTACTTC.